Presented here are 28 T cell receptor beta chains from one specimen sequenced in a study of STAT3 mutations in large granular lymphocyte leukemia. Data came from immunoSEQ multiplex PCR; TCRdb stores just in-frame clones and leaves some out. In the table there are 4,500 or so clones, just under 55% of which are singletons. Which antigens these TCRs recognize remains unknown. Study-wide results and limits: Every T-cell large granular lymphocyte leukemia patient had at least one immunodominant TCR beta clonotype.

The sample taken for sequencing was peripheral blood mononuclear cells. These receptor sequences come from a male patient in his fifties with T-cell large granular lymphocyte leukemia. Some clones in this sample may be carry-over from other donors' samples.

This chain uses TRBV5-1 with TRBJ2-3; TRBD2 matches 11 bases. There are 16 residues in the CDR3. CDR1 is SGHRS and CDR2 is YFSETQ in the germline V gene. V shed 4 bases, J shed 6 bases, and the junction held 10 bases outside the gene matches. CDR3 sequence: CASSAQGTSGRDTQYF. CDR3 coding DNA: TGCGCCAGCAGCGCCCAAGGGACTAGCGGTCGCGATACGCAGTATTTT.

This sequence joins TRBV7-9 and TRBJ1-5; D may be TRBD1 (5 bases). The ends were cut back, 4 bases at V and 1 base at J, with 17 bases in the middle. CDR1 and CDR2 (germline): SEHNR, FQNEAQ (reference sequence). This CDR3 spans 17 amino acids. The CDR3 loop is CASSWGVDGLSNQPQHF. CDR3 DNA: TGTGCCAGCAGCTGGGGGGTGGACGGACTCAGCAATCAGCCCCAGCATTTT. The full variable domain, rest sourced from reference TRBV7-9 and TRBJ1-5, is DTGVSQNPRHKITKRGQNVTFRCDPISEHNRLYWYRQTLGQGPEFLTYFQNEAQLEKSRLLSDRFSAERPKGSFSTLEIQRTEQGDSAMYLCASSWGVDGLSNQPQHFGDGTRLSIL.

This clone was seen once. The chain is built from TRBV30 and TRBJ2-7, with 7 bases lining up with TRBD2. With V trimmed by 8 bases and J by 5 bases, 3 bases remained unmatched. This CDR3 is built from 10 residues. Per germline, CDR1 GTSNPN and CDR2 SVGIG (reference sequence). The CDR3 protein is CAGAGDEQYF. As DNA, the CDR3 is TGTGCCGGGGCGGGGGACGAGCAGTACTTC.

The genes are TRBV18 and TRBJ1-5; 8 bases match TRBD1. Germline V lookup: CDR1 KGHSH, CDR2 LQKENI. The CDR3 runs to 15 residues. Trimming took 3 bases from V and 4 from J; bases not matched to a gene: 5. DNA for the CDR3: TGTGCCAGCTCACCGCAGGGGGCTCCGAATCAGCCCCAGCATTTT. Its protein is CASSPQGAPNQPQHF. Full variable domain (missing parts from reference TRBV18 and TRBJ1-5): NAGVMQNPRHLVRRRGQEARLRCSPMKGHSHVYWYRQLPEEGLKFMVYLQKENIIDESGMPKERFSAEFPKEGPSILRIQQVVRGDSAAYFCASSPQGAPNQPQHFGDGTRLSIL.

The genes are TRBV15 and TRBJ1-5; D is possibly TRBD1 (5 bases). V shed 0 bases and J shed 5 bases, with 11 bases lying between them. From germline, CDR1 is LNHNV and CDR2 YYDKDF (reference sequence). The CDR3 runs 15 residues. CDR3 coding DNA: TGTGCCACCAGCAGAGATACCCGGGACCATCAGCCCCAGCATTTT. Encoded protein: CATSRDTRDHQPQHF.

This chain links TRBV5-3 with TRBJ2-7; D is unclear. TRBV5-3 is reported as an ORF; its role is uncertain. CDR3 size: 13 residues. Trimming left V 3 bases short and J 5 bases short, with 12 bases between. CDR3 DNA: TGTGCCAGAAGCTGGCCAGTTCGGGACGAGCAGTACTTC. Amino acid sequence: CARSWPVRDEQYF.

For the CDR3, the DNA is TGTGCCAGCTCACCCATCCTCGTTACTAGCGGGAGACCTAGCACAGATACGCAGTATTTT. Amino acid sequence: CASSPILVTSGRPSTDTQYF. The rearrangement uses TRBV18 and TRBJ2-3, with TRBD2 matching over 11 bases. The CDR3 length is 20 residues. The V and J ends lost 3 bases and 0 bases, in that order; junction bases with no gene match: 14. From germline, CDR1 is KGHSH and CDR2 LQKENI.

The rearrangement links TRBV5-1 to TRBJ2-7, with 11 bases fitting TRBD2. Trimming removed 3 bases from V and 3 bases from J; junction bases left unmatched: 8. The CDR3 totals 16 residues. The germline gives CDR1 SGHRS, CDR2 YFSETQ. The CDR3 DNA reads TGCGCCAGCAGCTCTATAGCGGGAGGGGCCTACTACGAGCAGTACTTC. This sequence encodes CASSSIAGGAYYEQYF.

V and J are TRBV12-5 and TRBJ1-2, with unresolved D. Per germline, CDR1 LGHNT and CDR2 FRNRAP. This CDR3 comprises 13 residues. Trimming removed 3 bases at V and 2 bases at J, with 7 bases between. CDR3 sequence reads: CASGLGHNYGYTF. DNA of the CDR3: TGTGCTAGTGGTTTAGGGCACAACTATGGCTACACCTTC.

J is TRBJ2-1 and V is TRBV27; 7 nucleotides align to TRBD1. This CDR3 is built from 15 residues. V lost 5 bases and J lost 0; bases outside the gene matches: 4. The germline CDR1 and CDR2 sequences are MNHEY and SMNVEV (reference sequence). The CDR3 protein is CASSLQGSSYNEQFF. The CDR3 DNA reads as TGTGCCAGCAGTCTACAGGGGAGCTCCTACAATGAGCAGTTCTTC.

CDR3 in amino acids: CASSTGLAGSYEQYF. DNA for the CDR3: TGTGCCAGCAGCACTGGACTAGCGGGATCCTACGAGCAGTACTTC. The J gene is TRBJ2-7, the V gene TRBV13; 12 positions agree with TRBD2. With V trimmed by 5 bases and J by 1 base, 3 bases remained unmatched. The CDR3 is made up of 15 amino acids. The germline gives CDR1 PRHDT, CDR2 FYEKMQ (reference sequence).

A single count supports this clone. This chain connects TRBV30 to TRBJ2-5, with D perhaps given as TRBD1 or TRBD2 (5 bases each). V was clipped by 5 bases and J by 1 base, with 17 bases between them. The CDR3 has 15 residues. The germline V gene encodes CDR1 GTSNPN and CDR2 SVGIG (reference sequence). The CDR3 coding sequence is TGTGCCTGGGCCTCCCGGGACCAACTCCAAGAGACCCAGTACTTC. It is translated as CAWASRDQLQETQYF. Combining the CDR3 with reference TRBV30 and TRBJ2-5 gives the whole variable domain SQTIHQWPATLVQPVGSPLSLECTVEGTSNPNLYWYRQAAGRGLQLLFYSVGIGQISSEVPQNLSASRPQDRQFILSSKKLLLSDSGFYLCAWASRDQLQETQYFGPGTRLLVL.

V and J are TRBV4-2 and TRBJ2-7; D ambiguous. The V and J ends lost 2 bases and 7 bases respectively, with 6 bases between them. The CDR3 has 11 amino acids. Germline assignment: CDR1 LGHNA and CDR2 YNFKEQ. This CDR3 reads CASSQFKEQYF. For the CDR3, the DNA is TGTGCCAGCAGCCAATTCAAAGAGCAGTACTTC.

This clone has a single count. This chain links TRBV5-4 with TRBJ2-5; D gene uncertain. The CDR3 is 12 residues long. From germline, CDR1 is SGHNT and CDR2 YYREEE (reference sequence). The V gene lost 0 bases and the J gene lost 3 bases, with 3 bases spanning the gap. CDR3 bases: TGTGCCAGCAGCTTGGAAGAAGAGACCCAGTACTTC. This gives the protein CASSLEEETQYF.

This clone qualifies as hyperexpanded (1% or more). The chain carries TRBV5-1 and TRBJ2-5; 11 bases agree with TRBD1. Germline V gene sequence: CDR1 SGHRS, CDR2 YFSETQ. The ends lost 3 bases at V and 5 bases at J; junction bases unmatched: 6. CDR3 length: 15 amino acids. The CDR3 is CASSSDRGQGETQYF. In DNA, the CDR3 is TGCGCCAGCAGCTCGGACAGGGGGCAGGGGGAGACCCAGTACTTC.

The chain is built from TRBV27 and TRBJ2-5, with unresolved D. Trimming cost V 2 bases and J 4 bases, with 14 bases left between them. Germline V CDR1 and CDR2: MNHEY, SMNVEV (reference sequence). The CDR3 loop spans 15 amino acids. The CDR3 region is CASSLGQALRETQYF. In nucleotides, the CDR3 is TGTGCCAGCAGTTTAGGGCAGGCTCTAAGAGAGACCCAGTACTTC.

The chain employs TRBV5-1 and TRBJ2-7, with 9 bases aligning to TRBD2. The V and J ends lost 2 bases and 5 bases, in that order; junction bases with no gene match: 5. Germline V gives CDR1 SGHRS, CDR2 YFSETQ. The CDR3 sequence is 14 residues long. The CDR3 DNA is TGCGCCAGCAGCTTAGCGGGAGGAAGGGACGAGCAGTACTTC. It encodes CASSLAGGRDEQYF. Supplemented by reference TRBV5-1 and TRBJ2-7, the full variable domain reads KAGVTQTPRYLIKTRGQQVTLSCSPISGHRSVSWYQQTPGQGLQFLFEYFSETQRNKGNFPGRFSGRQFSNSRSEMNVSTLELGDSALYLCASSLAGGRDEQYFGPGTRLTVT.

The chain has TRBV30 and TRBJ2-7, with 8 bases that match TRBD1. CDR1 is GTSNPN, CDR2 SVGIG, per germline (reference sequence). The CDR3 runs 11 residues. With 1 base clipped from V and 10 bases from J, the junction kept 3 bases outside the gene matches. CDR3 protein: CAWSAGGAQYF. CDR3 bases: TGTGCCTGGAGTGCAGGGGGCGCACAGTACTTC.

The chain carries TRBV27 and TRBJ1-4; no definite D call. The CDR3 runs 12 residues. The germline V gene has CDR1 MNHEY and CDR2 SMNVEV (reference sequence). The V gene lost 11 bases and the J gene lost 4 bases, with 11 bases spanning the gap. The CDR3 nucleotides read TGTGCCTCCTCGGTCGGTAATGAAAAACTGTTTTTT. Encoded protein: CASSVGNEKLFF.

The chain carries TRBV5-1 and TRBJ1-4, with a tentative D call TRBD1 (5 bases). The CDR3 consists of 15 residues. Germline V lookup: CDR1 SGHRS, CDR2 YFSETQ. Between the trimmed V and J ends, which lost 3 bases and 2 bases, there was a span of 11 bases. The DNA for the CDR3 is TGCGCCAGCAGCTCCCAGGGAATCACTAATGAAAAACTGTTTTTT. It codes for CASSSQGITNEKLFF.

The rearrangement uses TRBV29-1 and TRBJ1-1; D gene ambiguous. Germline V gene lookup returns CDR1 SQVTM and CDR2 ANQGSEA. The CDR3 has 15 amino acids. The V and J ends lost 0 bases and 3 bases respectively, with 14 bases between them. The CDR3 loop is CSVEEPRAWDTEAFF. CDR3 coding DNA: TGCAGCGTTGAAGAACCGCGGGCCTGGGACACTGAAGCTTTCTTT.

V gene TRBV30 combines with J gene TRBJ2-1, with unresolved D. This CDR3 contains 12 residues. Germline CDR1 and CDR2: GTSNPN and SVGIG (reference sequence). V was trimmed by 2 bases and J by 5 bases, leaving 7 bases between them. CDR3 coding DNA: TGTGCCTGGAGTATCACGGACAATGAGCAGTTCTTC. Translation: CAWSITDNEQFF. Supplemented by reference TRBV30 and TRBJ2-1, the full variable domain reads SQTIHQWPATLVQPVGSPLSLECTVEGTSNPNLYWYRQAAGRGLQLLFYSVGIGQISSEVPQNLSASRPQDRQFILSSKKLLLSDSGFYLCAWSITDNEQFFGPGTRLTVL.

This clone turned up a few times. This chain uses TRBV28 with TRBJ1-2; weak D call: TRBD1 (5 bases). V shed 6 bases and J shed 2 bases, with 10 bases lying between them. The CDR3 consists of 13 residues. CDR1 MDHEN and CDR2 SYDVKM come from the germline V gene. The CDR3 protein is CASSREGNYGYTF. Here the CDR3 DNA reads TGTGCCAGCAGCCGGGAGGGGAACTATGGCTACACCTTC.

Only a few counts were recorded for this clone. The chain joins TRBV7-9 to TRBJ2-7, with 8 positions matching TRBD2. Germline V gene lookup returns CDR1 SEHNR and CDR2 FQNEAQ (reference sequence). The CDR3 has 15 residues. V gave up 3 bases and J gave up 5 bases; unmatched junction bases: 9. The CDR3 nucleotides are TGTGCCAGCAGCTTTACCAGCGGGAGTCGAGACGAGCAGTACTTC. Protein sequence: CASSFTSGSRDEQYF. Based on the CDR3 plus reference TRBV7-9 and TRBJ2-7, the full variable domain is DTGVSQNPRHKITKRGQNVTFRCDPISEHNRLYWYRQTLGQGPEFLTYFQNEAQLEKSRLLSDRFSAERPKGSFSTLEIQRTEQGDSAMYLCASSFTSGSRDEQYFGPGTRLTVT.

J is TRBJ2-7 and V is TRBV18; 7 nucleotides line up with TRBD2. With V trimmed by 5 bases and J by 7 bases, 8 bases remained unmatched. The CDR3 contains 13 residues. CDR1 is KGHSH and CDR2 is LQKENI in the germline V gene. Here the CDR3 reads CASSIMREREQYF. The DNA of the CDR3 is TGTGCCAGCTCAATCATGCGGGAGAGAGAGCAGTACTTC. Complete variable domain (other parts from reference TRBV18 and TRBJ2-7): NAGVMQNPRHLVRRRGQEARLRCSPMKGHSHVYWYRQLPEEGLKFMVYLQKENIIDESGMPKERFSAEFPKEGPSILRIQQVVRGDSAAYFCASSIMREREQYFGPGTRLTVT.

This chain uses TRBV6-5 with TRBJ1-5; the D gene is possibly TRBD1 (5 bases). V lost 4 bases and J lost 7, with 17 bases in between. There are 15 residues in the CDR3. Germline values: CDR1 MNHEY, CDR2 SVGAGI. The DNA for the CDR3 is TGTGCCAGCAGTTCGGGGCAGGCCCAGAGACAGCCCCAGCATTTT. Its protein is CASSSGQAQRQPQHF.

V usage is TRBV5-5 and J usage is TRBJ2-7; 9 positions match TRBD1. V gave up 3 bases and J gave up 1 base; unmatched junction bases: 5. CDR3 size: 15 residues. CDR1 is SGHKS and CDR2 is YYEKEE in the germline V gene (reference sequence). CDR3: CASSYPGTGSYEQYF. DNA of the CDR3: TGTGCCAGCAGCTACCCCGGGACAGGGTCCTACGAGCAGTACTTC. Full variable domain (missing parts from reference TRBV5-5 and TRBJ2-7): DAGVTQSPTHLIKTRGQQVTLRCSPISGHKSVSWYQQVLGQGPQFIFQYYEKEERGRGNFPDRFSARQFPNYSSELNVNALLLGDSALYLCASSYPGTGSYEQYFGPGTRLTVT.

This clone appeared once. The chain uses TRBV29-1 and TRBJ2-7; D tentatively fits TRBD1 or TRBD2 (5 bases each). From germline, CDR1 is SQVTM and CDR2 ANQGSEA. CDR3 length equals 12 residues. V shed 4 bases and J shed 2 bases, with 9 bases lying between them. The chain's CDR3 is CSVAWGTYEQYF. The CDR3 DNA reads TGCAGCGTTGCTTGGGGGACCTACGAGCAGTACTTC.